These 26 T cell receptor beta chains were sequenced from one sample in a study of shared clonotypes between healthy human individuals. TCRdb's copy holds only in-frame clones and misses some; the assay was immunoSEQ multiplex PCR. The sample includes 2 million to 2.5 million clones, roughly 93% of them seen just once. The sample comprised naive CD4+ T cells from PBMCs. Subset described: CD45RA+ positively selected. Receptors were obtained from a man between 18 and 35 years old in good health. Some clones in this sample may be carry-over from other donors' samples.

This chain uses TRBV7-9 with TRBJ2-5; perhaps TRBD2 as D (6 bases). The CDR3 spans 14 residues. Germline CDR1 is SEHNR and CDR2 is FQNEAQ (reference sequence). V shed 4 bases and J shed 0 bases, with 9 bases lying between them. For the CDR3, the DNA is TGTGCCAGCAGCTCACTAGCTCACCAAGAGACCCAGTACTTC. This codes for CASSSLAHQETQYF.

The rearrangement links TRBV2 to TRBJ1-4; D may be TRBD1 (5 bases). The V gene's germline CDR1 is SNHLY and CDR2 FYNNEI. Trimming cost V 7 bases and J 4 bases, with 10 bases left between them. The CDR3 covers 13 residues. The CDR3 coding sequence is TGTGCCAGCAACCGGGACGGTAATGAAAAACTGTTTTTT. This encodes CASNRDGNEKLFF.

This clone is a singleton in its sample. The chain is built from TRBV7-8 and TRBJ2-6; TRBD1 might be the D (5 bases). Germline-derived CDR1 and CDR2 are SGHVS and FQNEAQ. V lost 1 base to trimming and J lost 0 bases, with 10 bases between them. This CDR3 is 17 amino acids long. The CDR3 region has the DNA TGTGCCAGCAGCTTAGGGGAAGGGGTCTCTGGGGCCAACGTCCTGACTTTC. Its protein product is CASSLGEGVSGANVLTF.

The CDR3 DNA reads as TGCGCCAGCAGCCATCTGGGACTAGCGGGAAAAAACTCCTACAATGAGCAGTTCTTC. Encoded protein: CASSHLGLAGKNSYNEQFF. The genes are TRBV4-1 and TRBJ2-1; 13 nucleotides line up with TRBD2. The CDR3 is made up of 19 amino acids. From germline, CDR1 is MGHRA and CDR2 YSYEKL. With V trimmed by 3 bases and J by 0 bases, 8 bases remained unmatched.

This clone was picked up one time. J is TRBJ1-2 and V is TRBV5-8, with a possible D match to TRBD1 (5 bases). CDR1 is SGHTS and CDR2 is YDEGEE in the germline V gene. The CDR3 length is 14 residues. V lost 0 bases and J lost 7, with 13 bases in between. The CDR3 DNA sequence: TGTGCCAGCAGCTTGGAGCAGGGACTGCCTGGCTACACCTTC. Translated: CASSLEQGLPGYTF.

This chain joins TRBV18 and TRBJ1-1, with D perhaps TRBD1 (5 bases). In germline, CDR1 is KGHSH, CDR2 LQKENI. This CDR3 is 14 amino acids long. Trimming stripped 4 bases from V and 0 bases from J, with 9 bases between. The CDR3 DNA reads TGTGCCAGCTCACGTGACAGCATGAACACTGAAGCTTTCTTT. It codes for CASSRDSMNTEAFF.

The chain is built from TRBV27 and TRBJ2-1; 9 bases line up with TRBD2. The CDR3 is 16 amino acids. Per germline, CDR1 MNHEY and CDR2 SMNVEV (reference sequence). The V and J ends lost 5 bases and 7 bases, in that order; junction bases with no gene match: 12. This CDR3 is CASSVGWAGGLNEQFF. The CDR3 DNA reads as TGTGCCAGCAGTGTGGGTTGGGCGGGAGGGCTTAATGAGCAGTTCTTC.

The V call is TRBV2, the J call TRBJ1-5; D is unclear. With 5 bases removed from V and 7 bases from J, the gap between germline ends came to 15 bases. CDR1 and CDR2 from the germline V gene are SNHLY and FYNNEI. This CDR3 has 14 residues. CDR3 protein: CASSSTATFQPQHF. In nucleotides, the CDR3 is TGTGCCAGCAGTTCAACGGCGACTTTCCAGCCCCAGCATTTT.

The rearrangement joins TRBV30 to TRBJ2-1, with D possibly TRBD1 on 6 matching bases. CDR1 and CDR2 (germline): GTSNPN, SVGIG (reference sequence). The CDR3 extends over 12 amino acids. The V end was cut by 1 base, the J end by 6 bases, with 7 bases between. The CDR3 nucleotides are TGTGCCTGGAGTGAGACAGGCAATGAGCAGTTCTTC. Protein sequence: CAWSETGNEQFF.

J is TRBJ1-3 and V is TRBV28; D gene unclear. There are 14 residues in the CDR3. Germline V gene lookup returns CDR1 MDHEN and CDR2 SYDVKM. The germline V and J ends were trimmed by 6 bases and 2 bases, with 11 bases remaining between them. CDR3 region: CASRDQSTGNTIYF. The CDR3 coding sequence is TGTGCCAGCAGAGATCAGAGTACTGGAAACACCATATATTTT.

The rearrangement uses TRBV15 and TRBJ2-7, with 8 bases identical to TRBD1. The trim removed 3 bases at V and 0 bases at J, leaving 7 bases unmatched. Germline V CDR1 and CDR2: LNHNV, YYDKDF (reference sequence). The CDR3 is made up of 16 amino acids. The CDR3 bases are TGTGCCACCAGCAGGGAATTCGGACAGGGCTCCTACGAGCAGTACTTC. Protein sequence: CATSREFGQGSYEQYF. The whole variable domain, filled in from reference TRBV15 and TRBJ2-7, reads DAMVIQNPRYQVTQFGKPVTLSCSQTLNHNVMYWYQQKSSQAPKLLFHYYDKDFNNEADTPDNFQSRRPNTSFCFLDIRSPGLGDTAMYLCATSREFGQGSYEQYFGPGTRLTVT.

The gene calls are TRBV7-6 and TRBJ2-1, with a possible D match to TRBD1 (6 bases). Germline V lookup: CDR1 SGHVS, CDR2 FNYEAQ. The V end lost 5 bases, the J end lost 5 bases, and 19 bases lay between the germline ends. The CDR3 consists of 16 residues. The CDR3 DNA reads TGTGCCAGCAGCCTCGACCGGGCCAGGGGAGACAATGAGCAGTTCTTC. It specifies CASSLDRARGDNEQFF.

The rearrangement uses TRBV7-6 and TRBJ1-3; 8 bases fit TRBD1. Germline V gene sequence: CDR1 SGHVS, CDR2 FNYEAQ. V dropped 1 base and J dropped 2; count of bases not matched to a gene: 16. This CDR3 spans 20 amino acids. This chain's CDR3 is CASSLGPRGRRGRAGNTIYF. In DNA, the CDR3 is TGTGCCAGCAGCTTAGGGCCCAGGGGGCGCCGGGGGAGAGCTGGAAACACCATATATTTT.

V usage is TRBV4-2 and J usage is TRBJ2-7; 9 bases align to TRBD2. This CDR3 has 15 residues. The trim removed 3 bases at V and 2 bases at J, leaving 5 bases unmatched. Per the germline V gene, CDR1 is LGHNA and CDR2 is YNFKEQ. CDR3 residues: CASSQGLAGPYEQYF. The CDR3 DNA sequence: TGTGCCAGCAGCCAGGGCCTAGCGGGGCCCTACGAGCAGTACTTC.

The rearrangement links TRBV28 to TRBJ1-2, with D hard to call. The CDR3 extends over 15 amino acids. The V gene's germline CDR1 is MDHEN and CDR2 SYDVKM. Deletions cut 5 bases from V and 6 bases from J, with 19 bases between. The CDR3 sequence: CASSPSQARVNGYTF. The CDR3 nucleotides read TGTGCCAGCAGTCCCTCTCAGGCCCGGGTAAATGGCTACACCTTC.

The CDR3 DNA sequence: TGCGCCAGCAGGACAGACTGGGGAGGAAGCGACACCGGGGAGCTGTTTTTT. Amino acids: CASRTDWGGSDTGELFF. This chain connects TRBV5-1 to TRBJ2-2; perhaps TRBD2 as D (6 bases). This CDR3 is built from 17 residues. With 5 bases removed from V and 3 bases from J, the gap between germline ends came to 20 bases. Germline loops: CDR1 SGHRS, CDR2 YFSETQ.

The chain joins TRBV9 to TRBJ2-5; D gene uncertain. Germline V gene sequence: CDR1 SGDLS, CDR2 YYNGEE. The CDR3 is 14 amino acids. V gave up 2 bases and J gave up 5 bases, with 13 bases separating them. CDR3 bases: TGTGCCAGCAGCGTCGGGCAGCCCCGGGAGACCCAGTACTTC. It yields the protein CASSVGQPRETQYF.

The rearrangement uses TRBV21-1 and TRBJ2-1. TRBV21-1 is a documented pseudogene. This CDR3 region has 15 residues. CDR3 loop: CASSKPQDRYNEQFF. CDR3 nucleotide sequence: TGTGCCAGCAGCAAACCCCAAGACCGATACAATGAGCAGTTCTTC.

This clone was seen once. The CDR3 reads CASRTDWGSKGGYF. CDR3 nucleotide sequence: TGTGCCAGCAGGACGGACTGGGGATCGAAAGGGGGGTACTTC. J is TRBJ2-7 and V is TRBV2, with a possible D match to TRBD1 (6 bases). Germline V gene sequence: CDR1 SNHLY, CDR2 FYNNEI. Trimming pared 6 bases from V and 12 bases from J, leaving 24 bases between. This CDR3 region has 14 residues.

This clone appeared once. The chain is built from TRBV10-3 and TRBJ1-2; 9 bases line up with TRBD1. CDR1 and CDR2 from the germline V gene are ENHRY and SYGVKD. This CDR3 has 11 amino acids. V lost 9 bases and J lost 10; bases outside the gene matches: 6. The CDR3 reads CAMGTGRAYTF. The CDR3 nucleotides are TGTGCCATGGGGACAGGGAGAGCCTACACCTTC.

The chain couples TRBV6-1 to TRBJ1-4, with 10 bases identical to TRBD1. The CDR3 sequence is 14 residues long. Trimming removed 6 bases from V and 7 bases from J; junction bases left unmatched: 5. CDR1 and CDR2 from the germline V gene are MNHNS and SASEGT. In nucleotides, the CDR3 is TGTGCCAGCAGCCCCGGGACAGGGGCTGAAAAACTGTTTTTT. Translated: CASSPGTGAEKLFF.

The rearrangement links TRBV6-4 to TRBJ1-2, with TRBD1 matching 7 bases. The CDR3 covers 14 residues. Germline CDR1 and CDR2: MRHNA and SNTAGT. J gave up 0 bases and V 5 bases, and 3 bases lay outside the gene matches. The CDR3 sequence: CASSPTGTNYGYTF. The CDR3 DNA is TGTGCCAGCAGTCCGACAGGGACTAACTATGGCTACACCTTC.

The chain joins TRBV5-1 to TRBJ2-2; D may be TRBD2 (5 bases). V lost 4 bases and J 4 bases, leaving 11 bases between the germline ends. This CDR3 contains 14 residues. Germline V gene lookup returns CDR1 SGHRS and CDR2 YFSETQ. The CDR3 coding sequence is TGCGCCAGCAGCCTTAGCGTGGGCACCGGGGAGCTGTTTTTT. Its protein product is CASSLSVGTGELFF.

The chain employs TRBV7-2 and TRBJ2-1; D call uncertain. Trimming removed 4 bases from V and 6 bases from J, with 16 bases in between. The CDR3 has 15 amino acids. Germline V gives CDR1 SGHTA, CDR2 FQGNSA. CDR3 region: CASSYRTSMGNEQFF. The CDR3 nucleotides are TGTGCCAGCAGCTACCGGACCTCTATGGGCAATGAGCAGTTCTTC.

On this clone itself: This specimen includes other DNA sequences encoding the same CDR3. The gene calls are TRBV5-4 and TRBJ2-2, with D hard to call. V shed 0 bases and J shed 7 bases, with 4 bases lying between them. The CDR3 covers 12 residues. Germline V lookup: CDR1 SGHNT, CDR2 YYREEE (reference sequence). CDR3: CASSLARGELFF. CDR3 nucleotides: TGTGCCAGCAGCTTGGCCCGCGGGGAGCTGTTTTTT.

V gene TRBV6-1 combines with J gene TRBJ1-2, with D perhaps matching TRBD1 (5 bases). Germline V gives CDR1 MNHNS, CDR2 SASEGT. The CDR3 is made up of 15 amino acids. Trimming pared 6 bases from V and 7 bases from J, leaving 21 bases between. This chain's CDR3 is CASRFGQALWGGYTF. As DNA, the CDR3 is TGTGCCAGCAGATTCGGACAAGCCCTTTGGGGTGGCTACACCTTC.